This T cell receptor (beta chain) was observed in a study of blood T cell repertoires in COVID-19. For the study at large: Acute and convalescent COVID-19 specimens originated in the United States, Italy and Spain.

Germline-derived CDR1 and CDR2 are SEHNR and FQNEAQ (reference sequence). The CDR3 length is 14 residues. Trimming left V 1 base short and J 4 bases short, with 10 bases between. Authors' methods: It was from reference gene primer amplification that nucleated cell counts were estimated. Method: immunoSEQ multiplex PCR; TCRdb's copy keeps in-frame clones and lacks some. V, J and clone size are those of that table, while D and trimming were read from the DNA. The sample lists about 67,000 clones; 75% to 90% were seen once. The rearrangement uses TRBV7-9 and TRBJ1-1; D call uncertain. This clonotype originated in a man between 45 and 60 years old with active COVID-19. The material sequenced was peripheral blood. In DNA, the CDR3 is TGTGCCAGCAGCTTAGTACTATCGGCCACTGAAGCTTTCTTT. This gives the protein CASSLVLSATEAFF.